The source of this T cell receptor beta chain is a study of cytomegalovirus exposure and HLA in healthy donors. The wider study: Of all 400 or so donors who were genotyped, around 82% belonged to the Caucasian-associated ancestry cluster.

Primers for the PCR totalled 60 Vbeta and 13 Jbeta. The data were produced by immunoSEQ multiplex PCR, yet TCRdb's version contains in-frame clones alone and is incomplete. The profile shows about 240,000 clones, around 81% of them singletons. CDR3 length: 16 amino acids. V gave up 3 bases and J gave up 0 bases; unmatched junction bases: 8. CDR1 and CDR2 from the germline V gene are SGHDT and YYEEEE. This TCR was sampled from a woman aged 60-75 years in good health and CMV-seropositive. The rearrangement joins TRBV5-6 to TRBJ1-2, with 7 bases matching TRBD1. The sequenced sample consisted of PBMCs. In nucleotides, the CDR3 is TGTGCCAGCAGCTCACTTGACAGGGACCCTAACTATGGCTACACCTTC. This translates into CASSSLDRDPNYGYTF.